This T cell receptor beta chain was identified during a study of T-cell memory formation after mild COVID-19. About the research overall: The study found TCR clusters largely donor specific.

One entry per CDR3 protein, called by TCRdb with MiXCR from the 5' RACE reads. The sample holds 95,000 to 120,000 distinct CDR3 sequences, over 15% seen once. V was pared by 2 bases and J by 7 bases, with 9 bases between. The length of the CDR3 is 13 residues. This clonotype came up many times. Sequencing was done on a sample of PBMCs or a T cell subset sorted from them (not recorded which). The receptor comes from a man between 18 and 35 years old who had mild COVID-19 (a few samples of this study predate the infection). Cell type and time point are not known. The chain links TRBV12-3 or TRBV12-4 to TRBJ2-4, with D possibly TRBD2 on 5 matching bases. The CDR3 spells CASSLTGENIQYF. The CDR3 coding sequence is TGTGCCAGCAGTTTAACCGGGGAGAACATTCAGTACTTC.